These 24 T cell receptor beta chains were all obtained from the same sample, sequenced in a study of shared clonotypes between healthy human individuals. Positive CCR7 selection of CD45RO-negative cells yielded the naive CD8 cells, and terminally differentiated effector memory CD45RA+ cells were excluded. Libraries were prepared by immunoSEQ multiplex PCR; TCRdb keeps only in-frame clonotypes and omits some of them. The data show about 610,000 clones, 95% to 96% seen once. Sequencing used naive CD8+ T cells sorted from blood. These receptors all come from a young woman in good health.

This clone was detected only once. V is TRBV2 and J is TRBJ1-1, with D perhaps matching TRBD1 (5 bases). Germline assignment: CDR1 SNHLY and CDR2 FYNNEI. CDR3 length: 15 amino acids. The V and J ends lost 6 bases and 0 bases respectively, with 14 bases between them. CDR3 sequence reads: CASRIAGTVNTEAFF. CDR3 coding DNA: TGTGCCAGCAGGATCGCCGGGACGGTGAACACTGAAGCTTTCTTT.

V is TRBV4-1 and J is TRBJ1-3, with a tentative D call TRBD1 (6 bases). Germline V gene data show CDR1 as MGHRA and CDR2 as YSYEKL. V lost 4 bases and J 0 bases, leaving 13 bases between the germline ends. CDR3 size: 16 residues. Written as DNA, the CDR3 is TGCGCCAGCAGCCGAGGGAGGGGGAGCTCTGGAAACACCATATATTTT. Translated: CASSRGRGSSGNTIYF.

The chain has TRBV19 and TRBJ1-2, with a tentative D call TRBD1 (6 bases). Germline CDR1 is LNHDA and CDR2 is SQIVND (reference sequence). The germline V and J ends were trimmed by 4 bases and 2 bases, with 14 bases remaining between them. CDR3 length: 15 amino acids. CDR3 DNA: TGTGCCAGTAGTACCACTGGACAGCTAAACTATGGCTACACCTTC. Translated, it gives CASSTTGQLNYGYTF.

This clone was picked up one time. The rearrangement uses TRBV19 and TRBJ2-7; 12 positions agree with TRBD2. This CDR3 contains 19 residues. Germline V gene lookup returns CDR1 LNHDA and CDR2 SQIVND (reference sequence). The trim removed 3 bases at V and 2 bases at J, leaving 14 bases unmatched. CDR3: CASSIPASGRAPKPYEQYF. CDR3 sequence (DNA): TGTGCCAGTAGTATCCCCGCTAGCGGGAGGGCTCCGAAACCCTACGAGCAGTACTTC.

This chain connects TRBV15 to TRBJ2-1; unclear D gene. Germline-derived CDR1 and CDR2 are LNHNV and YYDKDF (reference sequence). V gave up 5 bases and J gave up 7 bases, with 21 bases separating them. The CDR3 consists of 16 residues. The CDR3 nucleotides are TGTGCCACCAGCCCTCGCACGATGGGATTAGCAAATGAGCAGTTCTTC. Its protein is CATSPRTMGLANEQFF. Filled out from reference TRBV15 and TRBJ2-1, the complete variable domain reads DAMVIQNPRYQVTQFGKPVTLSCSQTLNHNVMYWYQQKSSQAPKLLFHYYDKDFNNEADTPDNFQSRRPNTSFCFLDIRSPGLGDTAMYLCATSPRTMGLANEQFFGPGTRLTVL.

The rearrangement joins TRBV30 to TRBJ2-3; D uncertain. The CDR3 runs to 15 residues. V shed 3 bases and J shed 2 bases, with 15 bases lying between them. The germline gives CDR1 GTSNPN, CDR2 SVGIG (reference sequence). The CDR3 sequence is CAWRRRPLHTDTQYF. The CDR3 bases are TGTGCCTGGAGGAGACGACCCCTTCACACAGATACGCAGTATTTT.

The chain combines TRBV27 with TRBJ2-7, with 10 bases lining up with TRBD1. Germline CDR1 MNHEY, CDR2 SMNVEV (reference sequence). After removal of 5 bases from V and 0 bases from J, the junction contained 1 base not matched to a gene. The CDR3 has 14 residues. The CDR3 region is CASSGQGDSYEQYF. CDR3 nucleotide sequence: TGTGCCAGCAGTGGACAGGGGGACTCCTACGAGCAGTACTTC.

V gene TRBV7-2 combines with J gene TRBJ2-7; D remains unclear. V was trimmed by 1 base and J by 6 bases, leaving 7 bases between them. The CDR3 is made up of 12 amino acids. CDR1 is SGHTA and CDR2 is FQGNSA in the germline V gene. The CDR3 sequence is CASSLGSGEQYF. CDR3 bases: TGTGCCAGCAGCTTAGGGTCGGGCGAGCAGTACTTC.

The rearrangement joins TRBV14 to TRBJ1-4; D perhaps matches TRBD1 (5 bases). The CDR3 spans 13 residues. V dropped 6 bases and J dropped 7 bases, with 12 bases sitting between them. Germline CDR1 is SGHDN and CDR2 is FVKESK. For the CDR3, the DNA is TGTGCCAGCAGTTACGGACACCTTGAAAAACTGTTTTTT. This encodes CASSYGHLEKLFF.

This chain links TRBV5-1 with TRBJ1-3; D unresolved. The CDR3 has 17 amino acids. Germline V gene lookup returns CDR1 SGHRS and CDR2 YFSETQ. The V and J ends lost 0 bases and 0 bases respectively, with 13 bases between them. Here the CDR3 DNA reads TGCGCCAGCAGCTTGGCGGAGGTTTCCATCTCTGGAAACACCATATATTTT. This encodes CASSLAEVSISGNTIYF.

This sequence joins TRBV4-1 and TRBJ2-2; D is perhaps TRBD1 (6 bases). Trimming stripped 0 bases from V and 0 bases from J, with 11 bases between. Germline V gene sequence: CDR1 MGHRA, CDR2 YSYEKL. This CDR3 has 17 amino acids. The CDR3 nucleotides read TGCGCCAGCAGCCAAGATGCAAGGACAGCGAACACCGGGGAGCTGTTTTTT. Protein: CASSQDARTANTGELFF.

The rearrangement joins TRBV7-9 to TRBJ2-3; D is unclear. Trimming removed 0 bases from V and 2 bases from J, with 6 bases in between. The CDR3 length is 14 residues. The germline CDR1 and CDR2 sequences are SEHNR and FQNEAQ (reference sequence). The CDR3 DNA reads TGTGCCAGCAGCTTAGCTCCCCCCACAGATACGCAGTATTTT. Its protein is CASSLAPPTDTQYF. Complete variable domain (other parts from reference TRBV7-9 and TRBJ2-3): DTGVSQNPRHKITKRGQNVTFRCDPISEHNRLYWYRQTLGQGPEFLTYFQNEAQLEKSRLLSDRFSAERPKGSFSTLEIQRTEQGDSAMYLCASSLAPPTDTQYFGPGTRLTVL.

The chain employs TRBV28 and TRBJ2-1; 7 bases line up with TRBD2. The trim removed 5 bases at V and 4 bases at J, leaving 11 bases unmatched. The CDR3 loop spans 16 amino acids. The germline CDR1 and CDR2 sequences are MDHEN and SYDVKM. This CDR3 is CASSVSQRERYNEQFF. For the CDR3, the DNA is TGTGCCAGCAGTGTCTCCCAGCGGGAAAGATACAATGAGCAGTTCTTC.

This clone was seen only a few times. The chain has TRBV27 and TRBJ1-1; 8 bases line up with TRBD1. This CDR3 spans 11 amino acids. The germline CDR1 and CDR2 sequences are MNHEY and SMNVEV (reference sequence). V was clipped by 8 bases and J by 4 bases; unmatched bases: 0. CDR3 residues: CASQGATEAFF. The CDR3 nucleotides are TGTGCCAGCCAGGGGGCCACTGAAGCTTTCTTT.

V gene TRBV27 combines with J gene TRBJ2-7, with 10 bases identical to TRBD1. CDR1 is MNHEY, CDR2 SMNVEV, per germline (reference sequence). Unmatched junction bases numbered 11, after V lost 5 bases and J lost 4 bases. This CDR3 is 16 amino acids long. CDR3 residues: CASSLGTGEAGYEQYF. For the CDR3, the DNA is TGTGCCAGCAGTCTAGGGACAGGGGAAGCGGGTTACGAGCAGTACTTC.

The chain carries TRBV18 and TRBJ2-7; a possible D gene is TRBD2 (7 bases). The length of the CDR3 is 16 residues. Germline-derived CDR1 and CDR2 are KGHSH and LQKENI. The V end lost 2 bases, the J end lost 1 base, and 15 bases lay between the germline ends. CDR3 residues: CASSPTRGASSYEQYF. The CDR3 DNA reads TGTGCCAGCTCACCAACCCGGGGGGCCAGTTCCTACGAGCAGTACTTC. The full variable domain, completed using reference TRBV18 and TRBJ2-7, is NAGVMQNPRHLVRRRGQEARLRCSPMKGHSHVYWYRQLPEEGLKFMVYLQKENIIDESGMPKERFSAEFPKEGPSILRIQQVVRGDSAAYFCASSPTRGASSYEQYFGPGTRLTVT.

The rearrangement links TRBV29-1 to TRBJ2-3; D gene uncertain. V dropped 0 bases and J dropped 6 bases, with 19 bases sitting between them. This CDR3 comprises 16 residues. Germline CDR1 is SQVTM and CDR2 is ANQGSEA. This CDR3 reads CSVEDRSAPGWDTQYF. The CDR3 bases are TGCAGCGTTGAAGATCGATCGGCTCCGGGTTGGGATACGCAGTATTTT.

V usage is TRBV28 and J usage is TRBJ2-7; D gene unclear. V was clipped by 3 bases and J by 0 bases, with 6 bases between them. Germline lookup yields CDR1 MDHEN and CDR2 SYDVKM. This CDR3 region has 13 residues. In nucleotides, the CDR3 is TGTGCCAGCAGTTTGAGCTACTCCTACGAGCAGTACTTC. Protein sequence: CASSLSYSYEQYF.

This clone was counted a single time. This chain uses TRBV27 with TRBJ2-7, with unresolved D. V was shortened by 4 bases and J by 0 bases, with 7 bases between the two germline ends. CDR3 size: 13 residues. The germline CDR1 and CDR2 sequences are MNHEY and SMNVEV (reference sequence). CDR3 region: CASSYESSYEQYF. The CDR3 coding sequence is TGTGCCAGCAGTTATGAGAGCTCCTACGAGCAGTACTTC.

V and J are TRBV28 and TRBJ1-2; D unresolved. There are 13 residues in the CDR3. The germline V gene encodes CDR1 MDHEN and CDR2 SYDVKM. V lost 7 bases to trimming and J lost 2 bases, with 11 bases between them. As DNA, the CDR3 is TGTGCCAGCACCGACTGGAAAAACTATGGCTACACCTTC. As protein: CASTDWKNYGYTF.

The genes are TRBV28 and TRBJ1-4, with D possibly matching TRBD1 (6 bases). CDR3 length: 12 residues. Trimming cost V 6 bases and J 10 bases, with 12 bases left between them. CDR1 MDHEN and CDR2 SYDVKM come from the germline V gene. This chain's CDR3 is CASSSQDRKLFF. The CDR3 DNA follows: TGTGCCAGCAGCTCCCAGGACAGAAAACTGTTTTTT.

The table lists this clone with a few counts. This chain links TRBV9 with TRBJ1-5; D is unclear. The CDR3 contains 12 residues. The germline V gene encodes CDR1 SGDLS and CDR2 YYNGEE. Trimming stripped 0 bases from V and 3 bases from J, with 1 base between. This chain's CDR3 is CASSVDNQPQHF. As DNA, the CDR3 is TGTGCCAGCAGCGTAGACAATCAGCCCCAGCATTTT.

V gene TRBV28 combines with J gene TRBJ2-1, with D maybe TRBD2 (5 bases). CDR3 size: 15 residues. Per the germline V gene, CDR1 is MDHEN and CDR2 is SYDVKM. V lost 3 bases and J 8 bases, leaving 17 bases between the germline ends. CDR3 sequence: CASSFALGIAYEQFF. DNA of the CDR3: TGTGCCAGCAGTTTCGCCTTAGGCATAGCGTATGAGCAGTTCTTC. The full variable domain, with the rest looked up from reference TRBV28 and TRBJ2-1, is DVKVTQSSRYLVKRTGEKVFLECVQDMDHENMFWYRQDPGLGLRLIYFSYDVKMKEKGDIPEGYSVSREKKERFSLILESASTNQTSMYLCASSFALGIAYEQFFGPGTRLTVL.

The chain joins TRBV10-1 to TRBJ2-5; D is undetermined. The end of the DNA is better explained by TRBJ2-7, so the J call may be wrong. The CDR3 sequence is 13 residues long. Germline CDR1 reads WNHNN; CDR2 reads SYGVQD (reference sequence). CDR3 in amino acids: CASSSGTTYEQYF. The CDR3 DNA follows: TGCGCCAGCAGTTCCGGAACGACCTACGAGCAGTACTTC.